The rows below give T cell receptor beta chains drawn from one sample of a study of blood T cell repertoires in COVID-19. Profiling relied on immunoSEQ multiplex PCR, and the TCRdb table lists in-frame clones only, not all of them. Of 200,000 or so clones listed, around 88% are singletons. The sequencing sample was made of PBMCs or T cells enriched from blood (not recorded which). The source of these receptors is a woman aged 40 to 50 with acute COVID-19. Both conserved end residues are part of each CDR3. Fields, in order: clone size, D gene, J gene, V gene, CDR3 DNA, CDR3 protein. D genes are given only for firm matches. Where a row states a size, it is once, few, many or the class of an expanded clone; other rows omit it.

-	-	TRBJ1-2	TRBV21-1	TGTGCCAGCAGCCCAACAGGGGTTTGGTATGGCTACACCTTC	CASSPTGVWYGYTF
-	TRBD1	TRBJ1-1	TRBV5-5	TGTGCCAGCAGCTTGGCCGGGACAGGTGGGGGGCCCACTGAAGCTTTCTTT	CASSLAGTGGGPTEAFF
-	-	TRBJ2-5	TRBV18	TGTGCCAGCTCACCACCGTATAGCGGAGAAGAGACCCAGTACTTC	CASSPPYSGEETQYF
-	TRBD2	TRBJ2-1	TRBV2	TGTGCCAGCGCATCTTCTAGCGGAAACAATGAGCAGTTCTTC	CASASSSGNNEQFF
-	-	TRBJ2-5	TRBV18	TGTGCCAGCTCACCAGGGTTGGGCGCCCAAGAGACCCAGTACTTC	CASSPGLGAQETQYF
-	-	TRBJ2-5	TRBV7-2	TGTGCCAGCAGCTTAACTAGAGAGACCCAGTACTTC	CASSLTRETQYF
-	-	TRBJ2-3	TRBV6-2/TRBV6-3	TGTGCCAGCAGTTTTACGGGGGAGTGGCAGTATTTT	CASSFTGEWQYF
-	TRBD1	TRBJ1-1	TRBV2	TGTGCCAGCAGTGATAAGTCCGCAGGGGGCCACACTGAAGCTTTCTTT	CASSDKSAGGHTEAFF
-	TRBD1	TRBJ1-1	TRBV3-1/TRBV3-2	TGTGCCAGCAGCCCCCGACAGGGGATGACGCGAGCTTTCTTT	CASSPRQGMTRAFF
-	-	TRBJ1-1	TRBV25-1	TGTGCCAGCAGTGCGCTGGCGGGCACTGAAGCTTTCTTT	CASSALAGTEAFF
-	-	TRBJ1-4	TRBV5-5	TGTGCCAGCAGCCCCCCCAGAGGGGGTGAAAAACTGTTTTTT	CASSPPRGGEKLFF
-	TRBD1	TRBJ1-1	TRBV7-8	TGTGCCAACAGCTCCGGGACAGGGGTACTCACTGAAGCTTTCTTT	CANSSGTGVLTEAFF
-	-	TRBJ1-5	TRBV5-8	TGTGCCCGACCAACAGGGACCTTTCAGCCCCAGCATTTT	CARPTGTFQPQHF
-	-	TRBJ1-1	TRBV6-6	TGTGCCAGCAGGCTACCTATGAACACTGAAGCTTTCTTT	CASRLPMNTEAFF
-	-	TRBJ1-2	TRBV27	TGTGCCAGCAGGGGATTAACAGGGGGCTACACCTTC	CASRGLTGGYTF
-	-	TRBJ2-1	TRBV30	TGTGCCTGGAGTGTGTACACAGGTCAGCAGTTCTTC	CAWSVYTGQQFF
-	TRBD1	TRBJ1-4	TRBV5-1	TGCGCCAGCAGCTATGACAGGGGGAGTGAAAAACTGTTTTTT	CASSYDRGSEKLFF
-	-	TRBJ1-2	TRBV18	TGTGCCAGCTCCCAGCTAATAACAGCGGACGATGGCTACACCTTC	CASSQLITADDGYTF
-	-	TRBJ2-7	TRBV4-3	TGCGCCAGCAGCCCGCCCAACAGGGAACCCCACCCCTACGAGCAGTACTTC	CASSPPNREPHPYEQYF
-	-	TRBJ2-3	TRBV11-3	TGTGCCAGCAGCCTTGGAGGGGCGGCGAGCACAGATACGCAGTATTTT	CASSLGGAASTDTQYF
-	-	TRBJ1-2	TRBV7-2	TGTGCCAGCAGCCGCAGTCTCCGGCAGCCGGGGTATGGCTACACCTTC	CASSRSLRQPGYGYTF
once	TRBD2	TRBJ2-3	TRBV7-8	TGTGCCAGCAGCTTAGCCAGCGGGGGCTGGGCAGATACGCAGTATTTT	CASSLASGGWADTQYF
-	-	TRBJ2-3	TRBV5-1	TGCGCCAGCAGCCTACAGGGTAGGGGAGATACGCAGTATTTT	CASSLQGRGDTQYF
-	TRBD1	TRBJ1-2	TRBV5-1	TGCGCCAGCAGCTTGGACAGGGGGCTGGATGGCTACACCTTC	CASSLDRGLDGYTF
-	TRBD1	TRBJ2-2	TRBV2	TGTGCCAGCAGCAACGGACAGGGGCGGAGTTCCGGGGAGCTGTTTTTT	CASSNGQGRSSGELFF
-	TRBD1	TRBJ1-1	TRBV9	TGTGCCAGCAGCGAGAGGACAGGGGGCACTGAAGCTTTCTTT	CASSERTGGTEAFF
-	-	TRBJ1-4	TRBV3-1/TRBV3-2	TGTGCCAGCAGCCAAGGCCAGGGGCGGGTAAAACTGTTTTTT	CASSQGQGRVKLFF
-	-	TRBJ1-5	TRBV5-6	TGTGCCAGCAGCTTGGCGAATCAGCCCCAGCATTTT	CASSLANQPQHF
-	-	TRBJ1-4	TRBV5-1	TGCGCCAGCAGACAAGGACAGAATAATGAAAAACTGTTTTTT	CASRQGQNNEKLFF
-	-	TRBJ2-1	TRBV11-3	TGTGCCAGCAGCCGCCGCCTACAGGGACACAATGAGCAGTTCTTC	CASSRRLQGHNEQFF
-	TRBD1	TRBJ1-2	TRBV11-2	TGTGCCAGCAGCTTTGACAGGGGCACTAACTATGGCTACACCTTC	CASSFDRGTNYGYTF
-	TRBD2	TRBJ2-2	TRBV7-9	TGTGCCAGCAGCCATAGCGGGGGGGCGTCACCCGGGGAGCTGTTTTTT	CASSHSGGASPGELFF
-	-	TRBJ1-5	TRBV7-2	TGTGCCAGCAGCTTAGTGGGCAGCAATCAGCCCCAGCATTTT	CASSLVGSNQPQHF
many	-	TRBJ1-1	TRBV7-9	TGTGCCAGCAGCGATCTCACAGCGAACACTGAAGCTTTCTTT	CASSDLTANTEAFF
-	-	TRBJ2-7	TRBV10-1	TGCGCCAGCAGTGGATCAGGTCCTTCTAGCCACGAGCAGTACTTC	CASSGSGPSSHEQYF
-	-	TRBJ2-1	TRBV29-1	TGCAGCGTTGCCACAGGGATTGGGAATGAGCAGTTCTTC	CSVATGIGNEQFF
-	-	TRBJ2-1	TRBV5-1	TGCGCCAGCAGCTCTAACAATGAGCAGTTCTTC	CASSSNNEQFF
once	-	TRBJ1-5	TRBV19	TGTGCCAGTAGTACAGAAGGCAGGGGCAATCAGCCCCAGCATTTT	CASSTEGRGNQPQHF
-	-	TRBJ1-1	TRBV3-1/TRBV3-2	TGTGCCAGCAGCGCAGAGAGAGCTTGGACTTCTGGGGCTTTCTTT	CASSAERAWTSGAFF
-	TRBD1	TRBJ2-7	TRBV30	TGTGCCTGGAGTGTACGGGGACAGGTCACCTACGAGCAGTACTTC	CAWSVRGQVTYEQYF
-	TRBD1	TRBJ2-5	TRBV5-1	TGCGCCAGCAGGGTCATTAGGACAGGGCTCCAAGAGACCCAGTACTTC	CASRVIRTGLQETQYF
-	-	TRBJ1-6	TRBV5-6	TGTGCCAGCAGCTCCAGCCCTCAAACTAGCTCCTATAATTCACCCCTCCACTTT	CASSSSPQTSSYNSPLHF
-	TRBD2	TRBJ2-3	TRBV10-1	TGCGCCAGCAGTGGACCCGGACTAGCGGGAGGGCCCCCAGATACGCAGTATTTT	CASSGPGLAGGPPDTQYF
-	-	TRBJ2-1	TRBV10-3	TGTGCCATCAGTGAGGTAGCGGCCTACAATGAGCAGTTCTTC	CAISEVAAYNEQFF
few	TRBD2	TRBJ2-3	TRBV27	TGTGCCAGCAGTTTAACCTGGACTAGCGGGGTTAGCACAGATACGCAGTATTTT	CASSLTWTSGVSTDTQYF
-	TRBD2	TRBJ2-2	TRBV5-5	TGTGCCAGCAGCTCGCGCCCCAGGACTAGCGGGGTCACCGGGGAGCTGTTTTTT	CASSSRPRTSGVTGELFF
-	-	TRBJ1-5	TRBV6-6	TGTGCCAGCAGCGCCGGACAGCTCGGCAATCAGCCCCAGCATTTT	CASSAGQLGNQPQHF
-	-	TRBJ1-5	TRBV19	TGTGCCAGTAGTATAGATGGTATTAGTCAGCCCCAGCATTTT	CASSIDGISQPQHF
-	TRBD2	TRBJ2-2	TRBV5-4	TGTGCCAGCAGTTCTCCGGGACTAGCGGGGCCCGGGGAGCTGTTTTTT	CASSSPGLAGPGELFF
-	-	TRBJ1-5	TRBV6-5	TGTGCCAGCAGTCAAAACGTCGAGCAGCCCCAGCATTTT	CASSQNVEQPQHF
-	-	TRBJ1-1	TRBV19	TGTGCCAGTAGTATAGTATCAGGGGCTCCCACTGAAGCTTTCTTT	CASSIVSGAPTEAFF
-	-	TRBJ2-3	TRBV5-4	TGTGCCAGCAGCTTGCTGGCTAGGCGGACAGATACGCAGTATTTT	CASSLLARRTDTQYF
-	-	TRBJ1-1	TRBV10-3	TGTGCCATCAGGAAGGGACTCATGAACACTGAAGCTTTCTTT	CAIRKGLMNTEAFF